This T cell receptor (beta chain) was sequenced in a study of OX40 agonist ivuxolimab in advanced cancers. Patients with a history of autoimmune disease or on systemic immunosuppression were excluded. Clones were sequenced by immunoSEQ multiplex PCR, and TCRdb holds only the in-frame ones, with some missing. The sample yields 85,000 to 120,000 clones, 90% seen once. General observations from the study: Clonal expansion from baseline to week 6 occurred in both CD4+ and CD8+ T cells.

Regarding this clone: The antigen is unknown.

The clonotype was recovered from an adult with an advanced solid tumor such as melanoma, head and neck, liver or kidney cancer. The material sequenced was CD4+ or CD8+ T cells sorted from blood, taken in a trial of the OX40 agonist ivuxolimab.

DNA for the CDR3: TGTGCCAGTAGTATTTCAGGATCTGGGACTGAAGCTTTCTTT. It codes for CASSISGSGTEAFF. V and J are TRBV19 and TRBJ1-1; the D is unclear. CDR1 and CDR2 (germline): LNHDA, SQIVND (reference sequence). Trimming removed 3 bases at V and 5 bases at J, with 13 bases between. The CDR3 runs 14 residues. Drawing the rest from reference TRBV19 and TRBJ1-1, the complete variable domain is DGGITQSPKYLFRKEGQNVTLSCEQNLNHDAMYWYRQDPGQGLRLIYYSQIVNDFQKGDIAEGYSVSREKKESFPLTVTSAQKNPTAFYLCASSISGSGTEAFFGQGTRLTVV.